These T cell receptor beta chains were read from a single sample in a study of T cell repertoires in cytomegalovirus infection. TCRdb re-called the reads with MiXCR, one entry per CDR3 protein. The profile shows 250,000 to 300,000 distinct CDR3 sequences, approximately 9.1% of them singletons. The sample taken for sequencing was PBMCs. These receptors all come from a human donor in good health (CMV status not recorded). Some clones in this sample may be carry-over from other donors' samples. Both conserved end residues are part of each CDR3. The D gene is left open where the match is weak. Clone size appears in some rows only: once, few, many, or a class for an expanded clone.

j_call clone_size d_call v_call cdr3_nt cdr3_aa
TRBJ1-1 many NA TRBV7-2 TGTGCCAGCAGCTTATATTGGTCGGGTCAGAACACTGAAGCTTTCTTT CASSLYWSGQNTEAFF
TRBJ2-5 many NA TRBV7-8 TGTGCCAGCAGCTTAAAGGGGATCCGGGAGACCCAGTACTTC CASSLKGIRETQYF
TRBJ2-7 many TRBD2 TRBV7-2 TGTGCCAGCAGCCCGTTAGCGGGAACCCAGCTCGAGCAGTACTTC CASSPLAGTQLEQYF
TRBJ1-2 many NA TRBV29-1 TGCAGCGTTGATCCGAGGGGCTCCTATGGCTACACCTTC CSVDPRGSYGYTF
TRBJ2-1 NA NA TRBV4-1 TGCGCCAGCAGCCAGGAGGGAAACTACAATGAGCAGTTCTTC CASSQEGNYNEQFF
TRBJ2-7 few NA TRBV3-1 TGTGCCAGCCGCCAGGGACAATCCTACGAGCAGTACTTC CASRQGQSYEQYF
TRBJ2-7 many NA TRBV11-2 TGTGCCAGCAGCTCCTCGAGGGCGGCTGCCTACGAGCAGTACTTC CASSSSRAAAYEQYF
TRBJ2-5 NA NA TRBV29-1 TGCAGCGTTGCCCCGACAGATTTACAAGAGACCCAGTACTTC CSVAPTDLQETQYF
TRBJ2-5 many NA TRBV7-2 TGTGCCAGCAGCTTGGGAAAGGCTAGCGTCAGTGGGGAGACCCAGTACTTC CASSLGKASVSGETQYF
TRBJ2-7 many NA TRBV7-8 TGTGCCAGCAGCCGGGCTTCCTACGAGCAGTACTTC CASSRASYEQYF
TRBJ1-2 many NA TRBV28 TGTGCCAGCAGACCTTCGGGCCCCCTGAGCTACACCTTC CASRPSGPLSYTF
TRBJ2-2 NA NA TRBV29-1 TGCAGCGTTGGAAACGGAGCCACCGGGGAGCTGTTTTTT CSVGNGATGELFF
TRBJ1-4 many NA TRBV7-9 TGTGCCAGCAGCTTAGGACAGTGGAATGAAAAACTGTTTTTT CASSLGQWNEKLFF
TRBJ2-1 many TRBD2 TRBV7-2 TGTGCCAGCAGCTTCCCTACTAGCGGGAGAGCCTACAATGAGCAGTTCTTC CASSFPTSGRAYNEQFF
TRBJ1-5 many NA TRBV19 TGTGCCACTTCTCAGGGAAATAGCAATCAGCCCCAGCATTTT CATSQGNSNQPQHF
TRBJ1-2 many NA TRBV10-3 TGTGCCATCAGTGAATCGGGCTATGGCTACACCTTC CAISESGYGYTF
TRBJ2-1 many NA TRBV5-1 TGCGCCAGCAGCTTGGCGGGCCCCTACAATGAGCAGTTCTTC CASSLAGPYNEQFF
TRBJ2-2 NA NA TRBV6-2/TRBV6-3 TGTGCCAGCAGTTACGTGGAGGGATATCGGTCCGGGGAGCTGTTTTTT CASSYVEGYRSGELFF
TRBJ1-1 many NA TRBV5-5 TGTGCCAGCAGCCTGGACGTGGGGAACACTGAAGCTTTCTTT CASSLDVGNTEAFF
TRBJ2-1 few TRBD2 TRBV29-1 TGCAGCGTTGCAATTAGCGGGGGCGCGGGTGAGCAGTTCTTC CSVAISGGAGEQFF
TRBJ2-7 many TRBD2 TRBV7-2 TGTGCCAGCAGCTTTTGGGAGCGGGGGCCGGGGGAGCAGTACTTC CASSFWERGPGEQYF
TRBJ2-7 few TRBD1 TRBV6-2/TRBV6-3 TGTGCCAGCAGTCCGGGACAGGGACAAATGTGGATCTACGAGCAGTACTTC CASSPGQGQMWIYEQYF